The subject of this entry is one T cell receptor beta chain. The antigen it recognizes is unknown. No per-base quality is available; no much larger clone lies one base away. The data are from a study of blood T cell repertoires in COVID-19 (dated by TCRdb to 2018 to 2020). Background on the whole study: The collaborator samples originated in the United States, Italy and Spain and spanned the acute and convalescent phases of COVID-19. The prospective study material was composed of cDNA or gDNA derived from T cells, B-cell-depleted T cells, or PBMCs. Deeply sampled blood TCRbeta repertoires from subjects exposed to, actively infected with, or recovered from COVID-19 were included in the dataset. A freely available public database, intended as a resource for researchers studying the immune response to SARS-CoV-2, is where the repertoires were released. Samples were obtained from the ongoing ImmuneRACE study (first 160 participants) and from about 1,300 subjects provided by 6 global collaborators. Nearly every sample came with metadata listing a de-identified subject ID, COVID-19 status, age in years and sex. HLA class I and class II types, where available, came from metadata supplied by the sample provider rather than from assay-based typing.

The paper's findings and limits, for the study overall: The amount of clinical and demographic metadata varied by source and participant and was provided uncurated.

TCRbeta CDR3 regions were amplified from genomic DNA using the immunoSEQ Assay, a bias-controlled multiplex PCR. In the original analysis: The number of nucleated cells in each sample was estimated by amplification of reference gene primers within the assay. Sequence reads were collapsed and filtered to measure the absolute abundance of every unique TCRbeta CDR3 rearrangement. Productive Simpson clonality was computed per sample as the square root of Simpson's diversity index over productive rearrangements. Held by TCRdb, this immuneACCESS table contains in-frame sequences only and omits some clones. Under half of the omission traces to an unresolved V gene where checked; the cause of the rest is unknown. The V and J calls and the clone size are those of that table, but D and trimming were determined from the DNA. This sample holds more than 35,000 clones; approximately 90% were observed only once. Jointly, the top ten make up just under 9% of the sample.

The CDR3 spans 19 residues, from the cysteine through the phenylalanine. Only the CDR3 region is kept as DNA, spanning 57 bases read in frame from base 1. The V end gives up 1 base and the J end 5 bases, leaving 11 bases in the junction not matched to a gene. From the germline V gene, CDR1 is KGHSH and CDR2 is LQKENI. Collaborating institutions collected whole blood in K2EDTA tubes following their own protocols. For TCRbeta analysis, collaborators shipped samples as frozen whole blood, isolated PBMCs, or DNA extracted from either of those sample types. The chain employs TRBV18 and TRBJ2-2, and 12 junctional nucleotides match TRBD2. The receptor comes from a man between 25 and 39 years old with active or convalescent COVID-19. Input material: peripheral blood. The bases are TGTGCCAGCTCACCACGAAATCAACTAGCGGGGGGCCGGACCGGGGAGCTGTTTTTT. The translation is CASSPRNQLAGGRTGELFF.